At least ten counts were recorded for the clone carrying this T cell receptor beta chain. CDR3 size: 13 residues. Trimming shortened V by 5 bases and J by 2 bases, and 7 bases separated the two germline ends. TCRdb itself ran the RT-PCR reads through MiXCR, one entry per CDR3 protein. The sample lists some 960,000 distinct CDR3 sequences; 18% were seen once. This entry is derived from a study of patients and donors after allogeneic stem cell transplantation. This receptor was taken from a human donor who was either an allogeneic HSCT recipient or a stem cell or donor lymphocyte infusion donor (not recorded which). It is not recorded whose cells these are; they may come from a transplant donor. Sample: blood, either unsorted or a sorted T cell fraction (not recorded which). The chain carries TRBV12-3 or TRBV12-4 and TRBJ1-5; D remains unclear. This CDR3 reads CASSPSGNQPQHF. The DNA of the CDR3 is TGTGCCAGCAGTCCCTCGGGCAATCAGCCCCAGCATTTT.